Described below is a single T cell receptor (beta chain) sequence and its context. The antigen remains unidentified. This specimen comes from a study of cytomegalovirus exposure and HLA in healthy donors. Findings of the study overall: With high specificity and sensitivity, the classifier reportedly diagnosed cytomegalovirus status.

Using immunoSEQ multiplex PCR, the repertoire was profiled, and TCRdb retains in-frame clones only, with some absent. The sample shows under 150,000 clones, 70% to 90% of them seen only once. Germline values: CDR1 SGHRS, CDR2 YFSETQ. This CDR3 is 13 amino acids long. V was shortened by 1 base and J by 1 base, with 6 bases between the two germline ends. The source material was PBMCs. The clonotype was recovered from a young man in good health and CMV-seropositive. This chain uses TRBV5-1 with TRBJ2-7; D gene uncertain. CDR3 sequence: CASSLSRSYEQYF. CDR3 in DNA: TGCGCCAGCAGCTTGTCCAGGTCCTACGAGCAGTACTTC.